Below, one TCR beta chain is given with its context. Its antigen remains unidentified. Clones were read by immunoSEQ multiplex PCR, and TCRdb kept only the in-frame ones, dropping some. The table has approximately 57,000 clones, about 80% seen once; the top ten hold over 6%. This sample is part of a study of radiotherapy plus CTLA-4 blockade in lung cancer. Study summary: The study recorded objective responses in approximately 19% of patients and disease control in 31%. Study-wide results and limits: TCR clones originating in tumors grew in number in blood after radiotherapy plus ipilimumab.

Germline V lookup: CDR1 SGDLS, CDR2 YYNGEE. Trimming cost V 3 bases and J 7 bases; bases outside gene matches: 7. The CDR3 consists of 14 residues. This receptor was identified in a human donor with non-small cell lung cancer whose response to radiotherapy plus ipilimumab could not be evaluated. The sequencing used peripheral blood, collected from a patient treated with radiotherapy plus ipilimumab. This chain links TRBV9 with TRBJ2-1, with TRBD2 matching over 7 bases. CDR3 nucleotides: TGTGCCAGCAGCGATAGCGGGTTCCAGAATGAGCAGTTCTTC. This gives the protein CASSDSGFQNEQFF. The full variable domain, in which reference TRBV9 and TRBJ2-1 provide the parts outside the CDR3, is DSGVTQTPKHLITATGQRVTLRCSPRSGDLSVYWYQQSLDQGLQFLIQYYNGEERAKGNILERFSAQQFPDLHSELNLSSLELGDSALYFCASSDSGFQNEQFFGPGTRLTVL.